A single sample gave rise to the 21 T cell receptor beta chains below, sequenced in a study of T-cell reconstitution after alpha-beta-depleted transplantation in children. Unique molecular identifiers were incorporated into the prepared TCRbeta library. MiXCR was run by TCRdb on the PCR reads, yielding one entry per CDR3 protein. Found here are about 440,000 distinct CDR3 sequences, roughly two fifths of them singletons; the top ten hold 27%. Sequences were derived from PBMCs, sampled before TCRalphabeta/CD19-depleted stem cell transplant. These receptors were taken from a girl aged 2 to 9 with aplastic anemia, due to receive a stem cell transplant.

The V and J genes are TRBV6-1 and TRBJ2-7; either TRBD1 or TRBD2 may supply D (7 bases each). Trimming pared 6 bases from V and 7 bases from J, leaving 19 bases between. Germline V lookup: CDR1 MNHNS, CDR2 SASEGT. The CDR3 runs 14 residues. The CDR3 protein is CASSQGGTYWEQYF. The CDR3 DNA is TGTGCCAGCAGCCAGGGGGGGACCTACTGGGAGCAGTACTTC.

The chain carries TRBV27 and TRBJ1-1; D is undetermined. V lost 8 bases and J lost 1, with 5 bases in between. Germline CDR1 and CDR2: MNHEY and SMNVEV (reference sequence). There are 11 residues in the CDR3. The CDR3 coding sequence is TGTGCCAGCCAATCGAACACTGAAGCTTTCTTT. Protein sequence: CASQSNTEAFF.

There are many counts of this clonotype. This chain connects TRBV29-1 to TRBJ2-5, with a tentative D call TRBD2 (6 bases). V shed 4 bases and J shed 2 bases, with 11 bases lying between them. Germline V gene data show CDR1 as SQVTM and CDR2 as ANQGSEA. The CDR3 runs 13 residues. As DNA, the CDR3 is TGCAGCGTTGTTCCGGCGGGACAAGAGACCCAGTACTTC. Protein product: CSVVPAGQETQYF. Variable domain in full (rest from reference TRBV29-1 and TRBJ2-5): SAVISQKPSRDICQRGTSLTIQCQVDSQVTMMFWYRQQPGQSLTLIATANQGSEATYESGFVIDKFPISRPNLTFSTLTVSNMSPEDSSIYLCSVVPAGQETQYFGPGTRLLVL.

This chain joins TRBV20-1 and TRBJ1-5, with a weak D call TRBD1 (5 bases). Germline lookup yields CDR1 DFQATT and CDR2 SNEGSKA (reference sequence). This CDR3 region has 13 residues. Trimming cost V 3 bases and J 3 bases, with 9 bases left between them. The CDR3 bases are TGCAGTGCTAGTGGGACCACCAATCAGCCCCAGCATTTT. This translates into CSASGTTNQPQHF.

This clonotype was counted many times. CDR3 sequence (DNA): TGCAGTGCACGGGCCCCTCGGGAGCAGTACTTC. Amino acids: CSARAPREQYF. The chain recombines TRBV20-1 with TRBJ2-7; D gene uncertain. The CDR3 extends over 11 amino acids. Germline values: CDR1 DFQATT, CDR2 SNEGSKA (reference sequence). V was trimmed by 6 bases and J by 7 bases, leaving 13 bases between them.

This chain uses TRBV10-2 with TRBJ2-1; possibly TRBD2 for D (5 bases). Germline lookup yields CDR1 WSHSY and CDR2 SAAADI. Trimming pared 4 bases from V and 0 bases from J, leaving 10 bases between. CDR3 length: 15 residues. The CDR3 DNA follows: TGCGCCAGCAGTGGGACTCAAAGCTCCTACAATGAGCAGTTCTTC. Translation gives CASSGTQSSYNEQFF.

On this clonotype: The germline gene is not matched at one end of the junction; a read error may be the cause. The chain is built from TRBV3-1 and TRBJ2-1; 10 nucleotides match TRBD2. Germline lookup yields CDR1 LGHDT and CDR2 YNNKEL (reference sequence). The CDR3 length is 18 residues. DNA for the CDR3: TGTGCCACCAGCCAACACCTCCGTAGCGGGAGGCCGCCGGATGAGCAGTTCTTC. Its translation is CATSQHLRSGRPPDEQFF.

In regard to this clonotype: One base away lies a much larger clone, so this may be a sequencing read error. The rearrangement uses TRBV6-2 or TRBV6-3 and TRBJ2-1; 7 nucleotides line up with TRBD1. CDR1 and CDR2 from the germline V gene are MNHEY and SVGEGT. The CDR3 runs 12 residues. The CDR3: CASTRQGNEHFF. The CDR3 nucleotides read TGTGCCAGCACTAGACAGGGAAATGAGCATTTCTTC.

The chain recombines TRBV7-9 with TRBJ2-3; TRBD1 or TRBD2 may be the D gene (5 bases each). The CDR3 runs 12 residues. Trimming removed 5 bases at V and 14 bases at J, with 17 bases between. The germline V gene encodes CDR1 SEHNR and CDR2 FQNEAQ (reference sequence). The CDR3 region has the DNA TGTGCCAGCAGCCCCCGGGACCCATCTCTGTATTTT. Translated, it gives CASSPRDPSLYF.

The chain combines TRBV12-3 or TRBV12-4 with TRBJ2-7; D possibly corresponds to TRBD2 (6 bases). The CDR3 extends over 14 amino acids. V was cut by 8 bases and J by 1 base, with 15 bases left in between. CDR3 in amino acids: CASGAGGVSYEQYF. The CDR3 DNA reads as TGTGCCAGCGGAGCCGGAGGGGTTTCCTACGAGCAGTACTTC.

The genes are TRBV29-1 and TRBJ2-7; 16 nucleotides line up with TRBD2. CDR1 is SQVTM, CDR2 ANQGSEA, per germline. V trimming: 6 bases; J trimming: 0 bases; junction bases outside the gene matches: 5. CDR3 length: 16 residues. CDR3 amino acids: CSVGLAGGRSSYEQYF. Written as DNA, the CDR3 is TGCAGCGTGGGACTAGCGGGAGGGAGGAGCTCCTACGAGCAGTACTTC.

This clonotype has at least ten counts. The chain recombines TRBV6-5 with TRBJ1-1; no firm D call. The V end lost 0 bases, the J end lost 2 bases, and 10 bases lay between the germline ends. Germline CDR1 MNHEY, CDR2 SVGAGI. This CDR3 comprises 15 residues. The DNA of the CDR3 is TGTGCCAGCAGTTACTCGCATCAGGTTAACACTGAAGCTTTCTTT. Translation: CASSYSHQVNTEAFF.

This clonotype occurred many times. The chain has TRBV5-1 and TRBJ2-3; no definite D call. V was clipped by 1 base and J by 2 bases, with 17 bases between them. The CDR3 has 17 amino acids. Per the germline V gene, CDR1 is SGHRS and CDR2 is YFSETQ. CDR3 DNA: TGCGCCAGCAGCTTGTCCGGGTCCCCACCTCCCACAGATACGCAGTATTTT. Translating gives CASSLSGSPPPTDTQYF.

This clonotype was recorded at least ten times. The V call is TRBV5-6, the J call TRBJ2-3; 7 bases match TRBD2. Germline V gene data show CDR1 as SGHDT and CDR2 as YYEEEE. CDR3 length equals 14 residues. The V gene end was trimmed by 4 bases and the J gene end by 4 bases; junction bases not matched to a gene: 6. The CDR3 DNA is TGTGCCAGCAGCCGCGGGAGATCCTCAGATACGCAGTATTTT. Protein sequence: CASSRGRSSDTQYF.

The V gene is TRBV6-2 or TRBV6-3, the J gene TRBJ2-1, with unresolved D. Germline CDR1 MNHEY, CDR2 SVGEGT. The V end lost 4 bases, the J end lost 4 bases, and 17 bases lay between the germline ends. This CDR3 comprises 16 residues. CDR3 protein: CASSFPGGTQYNEQFF. The CDR3 nucleotides read TGTGCCAGCAGTTTTCCGGGCGGTACTCAATACAATGAGCAGTTCTTC.

This chain links TRBV20-1 with TRBJ2-7, with D hard to call. This CDR3 is built from 14 residues. Germline CDR1 DFQATT, CDR2 SNEGSKA (reference sequence). Trimming removed 0 bases at V and 3 bases at J, with 12 bases between. The CDR3 DNA follows: TGCAGTGCTAGAGATCTAAGTTCGTACTACGAGCAGTACTTC. Encoded protein: CSARDLSSYYEQYF.

This chain links TRBV10-3 with TRBJ2-6; D is uncertain. The CDR3 extends over 13 amino acids. V lost 8 bases to trimming and J lost 0 bases, with 5 bases between them. Looked up from germline, CDR1 is ENHRY and CDR2 is SYGVKD. The CDR3, as DNA: TGTGCCATCTCGGACTCTGGGGCCAACGTCCTGACTTTC. Its translation is CAISDSGANVLTF.

This clonotype has just one count. V gene TRBV10-3 combines with J gene TRBJ2-5; the D call may be TRBD1 or TRBD2 (5 bases each). The CDR3 covers 15 residues. CDR1 ENHRY and CDR2 SYGVKD come from the germline V gene. The V end was cut by 2 bases, the J end by 4 bases, with 14 bases between. The CDR3 nucleotides are TGTGCCATCAGTGAGACAGCAAGTGGGGGAGAGACCCAGTACTTC. Protein sequence: CAISETASGGETQYF.

This clonotype was picked up many times. V is TRBV5-4 and J is TRBJ2-1; perhaps TRBD2 as D (6 bases). The V and J ends lost 3 bases and 1 base respectively, with 11 bases between them. The CDR3 loop spans 15 amino acids. The germline CDR1 and CDR2 sequences are SGHNT and YYREEE (reference sequence). CDR3 in amino acids: CASSSPTRSYNEQFF. The CDR3 nucleotides read TGTGCCAGCAGCTCCCCGACTAGATCCTACAATGAGCAGTTCTTC.

The chain joins TRBV21-1 to TRBJ2-6; the table gives TRBD1 as D, unverified against the DNA. TRBV21-1 is a pseudogene segment. The CDR3 extends over 17 amino acids. CDR3 DNA sequence: TGTGCCAGCCCCGGAGGAACAGGGAAGGCTGGGGCCAACGTCCTGACTTTC. Its protein is CASPGGTGKAGANVLTF.

This clonotype was observed a few times. This chain links TRBV28 with TRBJ2-1; 12 bases are a match to TRBD2. Germline CDR1 and CDR2: MDHEN and SYDVKM. The CDR3 has 19 amino acids. J lost 3 bases, V lost 6 bases, and 15 bases had no gene match. The DNA of the CDR3 is TGTGCCAGCAGACCCCCGGTTCAAAGGACTAGCGGGATCTACAATGAGCAGTTCTTC. Its protein product is CASRPPVQRTSGIYNEQFF.